By proportion, the clone carrying this T cell receptor beta chain is medium-sized (0.01 to 0.1%). Looked up from germline, CDR1 is MDHEN and CDR2 is SYDVKM. V gave up 6 bases and J gave up 3 bases, with 12 bases separating them. This CDR3 has 13 amino acids. These data come from a study of graft-versus-host responses after intestinal transplantation. Labeling with CFSE marked about 200,000 responder cells, which were plated with about 200,000 irradiated, violet-dye-labeled stimulator cells. TCRdb's table, derived via immunoSEQ multiplex PCR, lists solely in-frame clones and lacks some. The sample consists of some 8,000 clones, more than 30% of them appearing once. Whole-study findings and limits: Early HvG declines after transplant were associated with peak circulating GvH clone levels. Detected in recipient marrow were GvH clones, some of which were first observed in ileum or blood.

The receptor comes from a human patient who received an intestinal transplant. Sample: alloreactive CD4+ T cells from a mixed lymphocyte reaction culture, taken before intestinal transplant. Subset denoted: CFSE-low proliferating T cells sorted from roughly six-day pre-transplant mixed lymphocyte reaction (GvH or HvG direction). The chain couples TRBV28 to TRBJ2-7, with a tentative D call TRBD2 (5 bases). The CDR3 region is CASSLTGNYEQYF. CDR3 sequence (DNA): TGTGCCAGCAGCCTGACCGGGAACTACGAGCAGTACTTC. Variable domain in full (rest from reference TRBV28 and TRBJ2-7): DVKVTQSSRYLVKRTGEKVFLECVQDMDHENMFWYRQDPGLGLRLIYFSYDVKMKEKGDIPEGYSVSREKKERFSLILESASTNQTSMYLCASSLTGNYEQYFGPGTRLTVT.